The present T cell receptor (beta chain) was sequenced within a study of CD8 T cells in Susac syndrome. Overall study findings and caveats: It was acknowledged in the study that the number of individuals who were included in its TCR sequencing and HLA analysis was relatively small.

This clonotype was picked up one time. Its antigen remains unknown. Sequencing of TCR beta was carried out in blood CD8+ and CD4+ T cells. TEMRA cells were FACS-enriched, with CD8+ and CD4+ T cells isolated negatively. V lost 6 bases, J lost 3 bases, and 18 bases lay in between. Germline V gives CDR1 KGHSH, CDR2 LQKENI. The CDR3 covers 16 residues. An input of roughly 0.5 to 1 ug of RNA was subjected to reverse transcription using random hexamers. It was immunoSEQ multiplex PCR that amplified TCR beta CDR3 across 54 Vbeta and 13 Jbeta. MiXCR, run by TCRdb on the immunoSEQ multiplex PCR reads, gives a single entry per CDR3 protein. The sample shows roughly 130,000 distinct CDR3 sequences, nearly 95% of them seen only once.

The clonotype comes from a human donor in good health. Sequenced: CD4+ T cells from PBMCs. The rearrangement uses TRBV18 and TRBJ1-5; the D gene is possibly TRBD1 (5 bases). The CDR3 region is CASSTSVRGINQPQHF. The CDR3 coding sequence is TGTGCCAGCTCTACCTCGGTTCGGGGGATCAATCAGCCCCAGCATTTT.